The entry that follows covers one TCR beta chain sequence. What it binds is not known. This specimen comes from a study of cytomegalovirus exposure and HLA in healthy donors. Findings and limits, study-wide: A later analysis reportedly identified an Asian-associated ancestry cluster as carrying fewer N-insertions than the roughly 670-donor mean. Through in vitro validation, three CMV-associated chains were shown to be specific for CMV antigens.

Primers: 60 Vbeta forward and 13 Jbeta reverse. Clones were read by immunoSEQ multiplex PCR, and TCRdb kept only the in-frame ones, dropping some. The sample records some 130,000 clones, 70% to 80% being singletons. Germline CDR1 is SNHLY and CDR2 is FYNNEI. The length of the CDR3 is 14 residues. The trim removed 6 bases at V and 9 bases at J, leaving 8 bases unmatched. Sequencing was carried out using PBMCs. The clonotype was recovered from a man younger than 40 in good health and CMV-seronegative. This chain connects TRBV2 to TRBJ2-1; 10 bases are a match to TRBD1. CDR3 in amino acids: CASSLGQGVGEQFF. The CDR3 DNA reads TGTGCCAGCAGCCTCGGACAGGGGGTCGGTGAGCAGTTCTTC.